The sample holds one count of the clone carrying this TCR beta chain. This specimen belongs to a study of blood T cell repertoires in COVID-19. Whole-study context: T cells, B-cell-depleted T cells, or PBMCs supplied cDNA or gDNA.

The CDR3 loop spans 18 amino acids. CDR1 and CDR2 from the germline V gene are LNHDA and SQIVND (reference sequence). V gave up 3 bases and J gave up 2 bases, with 21 bases separating them. Study processing details: Amplified reference gene primers provided the basis for estimating nucleated cell counts. The data were produced by immunoSEQ multiplex PCR, yet TCRdb's version contains in-frame clones alone and is incomplete. V and J calls and clone size are given by that table; D and trimming were obtained from the DNA. The data contain tens of thousands of clones, roughly 88% of them singletons. The sample taken for sequencing was peripheral blood. This clonotype originated in a human donor in a cohort sampled during active COVID-19. The chain is built from TRBV19 and TRBJ2-3; D possibly corresponds to TRBD2 (6 bases). For the CDR3, the DNA is TGTGCCAGTAGTATTGACTCTTCGCGGACTACAAACACAGATACGCAGTATTTT. Translating gives CASSIDSSRTTNTDTQYF.